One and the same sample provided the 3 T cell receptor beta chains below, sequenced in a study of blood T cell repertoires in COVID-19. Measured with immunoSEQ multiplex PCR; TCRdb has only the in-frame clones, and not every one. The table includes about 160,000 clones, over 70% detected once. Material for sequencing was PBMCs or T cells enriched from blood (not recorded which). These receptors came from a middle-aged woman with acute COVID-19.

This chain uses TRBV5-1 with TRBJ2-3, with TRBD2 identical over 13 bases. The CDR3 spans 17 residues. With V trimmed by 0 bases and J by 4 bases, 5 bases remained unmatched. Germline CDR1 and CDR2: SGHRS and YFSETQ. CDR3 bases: TGCGCCAGCAGCTTGGCCACTAGCGGGAGGGGTTCAGATACGCAGTATTTT. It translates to CASSLATSGRGSDTQYF. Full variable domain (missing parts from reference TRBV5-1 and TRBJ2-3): KAGVTQTPRYLIKTRGQQVTLSCSPISGHRSVSWYQQTPGQGLQFLFEYFSETQRNKGNFPGRFSGRQFSNSRSEMNVSTLELGDSALYLCASSLATSGRGSDTQYFGPGTRLTVL.

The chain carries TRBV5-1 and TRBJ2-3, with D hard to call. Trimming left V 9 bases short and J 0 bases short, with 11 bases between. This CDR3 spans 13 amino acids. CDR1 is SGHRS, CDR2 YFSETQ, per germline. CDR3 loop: CATSVGSTDTQYF. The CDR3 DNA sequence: TGCGCCACCTCTGTGGGCAGCACAGATACGCAGTATTTT.

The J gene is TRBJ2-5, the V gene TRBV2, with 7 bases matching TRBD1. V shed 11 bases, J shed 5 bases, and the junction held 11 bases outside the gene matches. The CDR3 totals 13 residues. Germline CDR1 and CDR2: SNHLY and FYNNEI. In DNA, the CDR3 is TGTGCCTCCCAGACAGGGATCGGGGAGACCCAGTACTTC. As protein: CASQTGIGETQYF.